The clone carrying this TCR beta chain was seen more than once but under ten times. The target antigen is unknown. Healthy donors had no documented immune events, such as infections, while sampled. The method was immunoSEQ multiplex PCR; TCRdb's version includes in-frame clones alone and lacks a portion of them. The sample records over 100,000 clones, about 87% being singletons. This entry belongs to a study of identifying expanded T cells in peripheral blood. Germline assignment: CDR1 SEHNR and CDR2 FQNEAQ (reference sequence). The CDR3 totals 18 residues. The ends lost 1 base at V and 4 bases at J; junction bases unmatched: 15. Overall study findings and caveats: Over around two and four weeks, about 17 and 20 clones changed, versus 1.2 between replicates.

Sample: blood. This sequence was found in a person aged 18 to 70 in good health. The rearrangement uses TRBV7-9 and TRBJ2-5; 7 nucleotides match TRBD2. DNA of the CDR3: TGTGCCAGCAGCTTAGATGGGGGTGCGGGAGTAAGATCAGAGACCCAGTACTTC. It encodes CASSLDGGAGVRSETQYF.